The 4 T cell receptor beta chains presented below share a single source sample, sequenced in a study of T cells in Graves' hyperthyroidism and ophthalmopathy. Regions amplified from RNA transcripts were the TCR beta CDR3 regions. TCR CDR3 underwent first-round RT-PCR with the HTBI primer set. From the multiplex PCR reads, TCRdb called clonotypes with MiXCR, one entry per CDR3 protein. The top ten hold 7.5% to 8.5% of the sample, which has almost 600,000 distinct CDR3 sequences, around 46% seen once. Sequencing was carried out using peripheral blood or thyroid tissue (not recorded which). Every receptor here comes from a woman aged 18-29 years with Graves' hyperthyroidism.

In its sample, this clonotype was seen many times. This chain links TRBV11-2 with TRBJ1-2; TRBD1 aligns across 9 bases. Per the germline V gene, CDR1 is SGHAT and CDR2 is FQNNGV. The CDR3 consists of 14 residues. Losses at the gene ends were 6 bases for V and 2 bases for J; bases not matched to a gene: 4. CDR3 sequence: CASRRQGGNYGYTF. The DNA of the CDR3 is TGTGCCAGCAGGAGACAGGGGGGGAACTATGGCTACACCTTC.

The table lists this clonotype with many counts. This chain joins TRBV20-1 and TRBJ2-5; TRBD2 matches at 13 bases. Trimming removed 8 bases from V and 5 bases from J; junction bases left unmatched: 11. CDR1 is DFQATT and CDR2 is SNEGSKA in the germline V gene (reference sequence). The CDR3 is 15 residues long. The CDR3 DNA reads as TGCAGTTCATCCCCCGGGACTAGCGGGATTGAGACCCAGTACTTC. Its protein product is CSSSPGTSGIETQYF.

Notes on this clonotype: Since the CDR3 does not end with the conserved phenylalanine or tryptophan, this likely comes from a read error. No DNA is shown, since the ends of the CDR3 on it are uncertain; the CDR3 is the one TCRdb lists. This chain links TRBV10-3 with TRBJ2-6. Germline V gene lookup returns CDR1 ENHRY and CDR2 SYGVKD. The CDR3 length equals 9 residues, ends included. The CDR3 reads CAISESRTS.

The V gene is TRBV19, the J gene TRBJ1-5, with 9 bases matching TRBD1. The CDR3 spans 14 residues. Germline-derived CDR1 and CDR2 are LNHDA and SQIVND (reference sequence). V was pared by 11 bases and J by 1 base, with 6 bases of the junction left unmatched. CDR3 sequence (DNA): TGTGCCGGAGACGGGACAGGGAGCAATCAGCCCCAGCATTTT. Translation gives CAGDGTGSNQPQHF.